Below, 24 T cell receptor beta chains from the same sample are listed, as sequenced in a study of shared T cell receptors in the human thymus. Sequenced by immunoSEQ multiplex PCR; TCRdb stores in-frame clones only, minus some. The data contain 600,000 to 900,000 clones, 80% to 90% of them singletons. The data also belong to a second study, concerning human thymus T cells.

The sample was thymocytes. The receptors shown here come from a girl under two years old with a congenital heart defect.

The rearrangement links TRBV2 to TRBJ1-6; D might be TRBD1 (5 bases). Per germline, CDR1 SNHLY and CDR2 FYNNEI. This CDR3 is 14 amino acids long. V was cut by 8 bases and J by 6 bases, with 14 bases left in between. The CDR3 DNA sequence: TGTGCCAGCGGGGGAGGACGGACTAATTCACCCCTCCACTTT. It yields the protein CASGGGRTNSPLHF. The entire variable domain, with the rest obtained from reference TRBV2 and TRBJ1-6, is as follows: EPEVTQTPSHQVTQMGQEVILRCVPISNHLYFYWYRQILGQKVEFLVSFYNNEISEKSEIFDDQFSVERPDGSNFTLKIRSTKLEDSAMYFCASGGGRTNSPLHFGNGTRLTVT.

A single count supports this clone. The CDR3 DNA follows: TGTGCCAGCAGCTCCGGGACTTTGAATGAGCAGTTCTTC. This translates into CASSSGTLNEQFF. The chain uses TRBV5-6 and TRBJ2-1, with D perhaps matching TRBD2 (6 bases). The length of the CDR3 is 13 residues. Trimming left V 3 bases short and J 7 bases short, with 11 bases between. CDR1 is SGHDT and CDR2 is YYEEEE in the germline V gene.

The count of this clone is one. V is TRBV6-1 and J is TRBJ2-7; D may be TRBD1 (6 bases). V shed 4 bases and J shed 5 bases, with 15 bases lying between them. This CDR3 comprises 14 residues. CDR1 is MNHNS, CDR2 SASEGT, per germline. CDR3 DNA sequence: TGTGCCAGCAGTGCACAGGGCCGGGGCGACGAGCAGTACTTC. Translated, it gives CASSAQGRGDEQYF.

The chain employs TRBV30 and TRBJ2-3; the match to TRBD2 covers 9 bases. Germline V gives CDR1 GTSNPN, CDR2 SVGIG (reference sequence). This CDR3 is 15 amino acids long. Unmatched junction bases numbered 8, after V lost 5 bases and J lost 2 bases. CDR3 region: CAWSSGGTVTDTQYF. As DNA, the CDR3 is TGTGCCTGGTCAAGCGGGGGGACCGTCACAGATACGCAGTATTTT.

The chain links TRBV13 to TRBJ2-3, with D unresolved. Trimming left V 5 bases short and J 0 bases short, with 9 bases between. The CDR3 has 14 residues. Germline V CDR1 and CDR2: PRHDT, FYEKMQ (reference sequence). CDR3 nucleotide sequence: TGTGCCAGCAGCCTCCAGTTCAGCACAGATACGCAGTATTTT. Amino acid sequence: CASSLQFSTDTQYF. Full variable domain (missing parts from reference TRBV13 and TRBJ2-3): AAGVIQSPRHLIKEKRETATLKCYPIPRHDTVYWYQQGPGQDPQFLISFYEKMQSDKGSIPDRFSAQQFSDYHSELNMSSLELGDSALYFCASSLQFSTDTQYFGPGTRLTVL.

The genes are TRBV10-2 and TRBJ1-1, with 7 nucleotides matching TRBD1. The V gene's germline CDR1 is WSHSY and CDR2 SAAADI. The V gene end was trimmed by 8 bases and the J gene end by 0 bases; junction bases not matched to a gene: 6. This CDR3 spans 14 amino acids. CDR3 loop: CASVKTGLNTEAFF. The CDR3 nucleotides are TGCGCCAGCGTAAAGACAGGGTTGAACACTGAAGCTTTCTTT.

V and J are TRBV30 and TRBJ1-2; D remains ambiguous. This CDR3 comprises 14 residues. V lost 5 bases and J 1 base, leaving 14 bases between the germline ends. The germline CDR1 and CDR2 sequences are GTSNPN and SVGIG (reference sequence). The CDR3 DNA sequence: TGTGCCTGGGTTTTTGGAGGGCATAACTATGGCTACACCTTC. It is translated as CAWVFGGHNYGYTF. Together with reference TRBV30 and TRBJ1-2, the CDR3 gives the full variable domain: SQTIHQWPATLVQPVGSPLSLECTVEGTSNPNLYWYRQAAGRGLQLLFYSVGIGQISSEVPQNLSASRPQDRQFILSSKKLLLSDSGFYLCAWVFGGHNYGYTFGSGTRLTVV.

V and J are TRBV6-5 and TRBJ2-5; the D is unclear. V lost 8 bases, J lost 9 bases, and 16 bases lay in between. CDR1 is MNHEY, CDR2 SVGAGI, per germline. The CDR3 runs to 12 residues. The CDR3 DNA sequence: TGTGCCAGCGGAATTACTCCCGCGGCCCAGTACTTC. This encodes CASGITPAAQYF.

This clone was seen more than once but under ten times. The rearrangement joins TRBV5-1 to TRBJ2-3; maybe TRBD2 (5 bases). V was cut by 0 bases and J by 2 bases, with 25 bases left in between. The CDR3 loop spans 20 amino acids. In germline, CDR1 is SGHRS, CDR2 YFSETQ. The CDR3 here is CASSLEGLTGPRGFTDTQYF. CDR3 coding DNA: TGCGCCAGCAGCTTGGAGGGTCTCACGGGTCCCAGAGGGTTCACAGATACGCAGTATTTT.

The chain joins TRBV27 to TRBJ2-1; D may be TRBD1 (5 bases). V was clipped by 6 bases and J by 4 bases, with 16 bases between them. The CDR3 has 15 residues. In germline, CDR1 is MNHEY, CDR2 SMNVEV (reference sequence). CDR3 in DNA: TGTGCCAGCAGAATAGGGGCAGTTGAGTACAATGAGCAGTTCTTC. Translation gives CASRIGAVEYNEQFF.

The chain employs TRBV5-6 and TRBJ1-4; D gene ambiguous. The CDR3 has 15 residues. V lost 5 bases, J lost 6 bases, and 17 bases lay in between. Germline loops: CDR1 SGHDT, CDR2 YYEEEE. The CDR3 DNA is TGTGCCAGCAGATATCATTGGGCAGGATATGAAAAACTGTTTTTT. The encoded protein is CASRYHWAGYEKLFF. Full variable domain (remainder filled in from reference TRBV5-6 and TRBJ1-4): DAGVTQSPTHLIKTRGQQVTLRCSPKSGHDTVSWYQQALGQGPQFIFQYYEEEERQRGNFPDRFSGHQFPNYSSELNVNALLLGDSALYLCASRYHWAGYEKLFFGSGTQLSVL.

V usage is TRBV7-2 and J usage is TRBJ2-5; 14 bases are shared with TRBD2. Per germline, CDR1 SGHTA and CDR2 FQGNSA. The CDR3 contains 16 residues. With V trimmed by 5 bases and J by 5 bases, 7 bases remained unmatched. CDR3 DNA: TGTGCCAGCAGCCTTCGCGGGACTAGCGGGGGTGAGACCCAGTACTTC. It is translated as CASSLRGTSGGETQYF.

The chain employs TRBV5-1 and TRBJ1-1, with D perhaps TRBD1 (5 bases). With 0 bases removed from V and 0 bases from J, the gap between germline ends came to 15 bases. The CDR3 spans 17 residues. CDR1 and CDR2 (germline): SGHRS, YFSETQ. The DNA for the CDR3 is TGCGCCAGCAGCTTGGGGACAAGGGAGGGAATGAACACTGAAGCTTTCTTT. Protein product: CASSLGTREGMNTEAFF.

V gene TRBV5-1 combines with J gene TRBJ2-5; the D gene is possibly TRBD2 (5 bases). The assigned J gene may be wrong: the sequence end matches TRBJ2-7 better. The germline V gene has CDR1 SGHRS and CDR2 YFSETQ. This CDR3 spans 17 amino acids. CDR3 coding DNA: TGCGCCAGCAGCCCGCGCGGCACCGGGGTAAAATCCTACGAGCAGTACTTC. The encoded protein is CASSPRGTGVKSYEQYF.

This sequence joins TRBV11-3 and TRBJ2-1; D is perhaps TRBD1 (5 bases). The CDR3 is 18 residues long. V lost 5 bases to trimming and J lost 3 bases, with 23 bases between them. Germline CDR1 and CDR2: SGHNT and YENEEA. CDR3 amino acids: CASSHSALSGQSYNEQFF. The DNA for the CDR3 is TGTGCCAGCAGCCACAGCGCCTTGTCTGGACAAAGCTACAATGAGCAGTTCTTC. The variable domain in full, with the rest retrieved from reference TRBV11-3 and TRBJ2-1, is EAGVVQSPRYKIIEKKQPVAFWCNPISGHNTLYWYLQNLGQGPELLIRYENEEAVDDSQLPKDRFSAERLKGVDSTLKIQPAELGDSAVYLCASSHSALSGQSYNEQFFGPGTRLTVL.

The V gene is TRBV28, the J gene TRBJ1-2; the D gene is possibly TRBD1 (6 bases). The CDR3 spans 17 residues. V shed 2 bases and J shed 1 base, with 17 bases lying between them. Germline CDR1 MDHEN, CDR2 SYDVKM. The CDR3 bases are TGTGCCAGCAGTTTAGATAGGGGGGGGGCTTGTAACTATGGCTACACCTTC. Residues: CASSLDRGGACNYGYTF.

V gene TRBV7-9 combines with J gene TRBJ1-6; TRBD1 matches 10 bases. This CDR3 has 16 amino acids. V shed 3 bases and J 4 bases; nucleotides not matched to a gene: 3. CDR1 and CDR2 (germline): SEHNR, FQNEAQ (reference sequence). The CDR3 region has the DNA TGTGCCAGCAGCTTGGGACAGGGGTGGTATAATTCACCCCTCCACTTT. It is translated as CASSLGQGWYNSPLHF.

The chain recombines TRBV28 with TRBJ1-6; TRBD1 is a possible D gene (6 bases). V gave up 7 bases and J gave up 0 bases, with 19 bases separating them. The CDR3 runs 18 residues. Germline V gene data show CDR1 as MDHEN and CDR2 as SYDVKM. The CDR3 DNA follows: TGTGCCAGCAAGAAGACCCCTCAGGGGAGCTCCTATAATTCACCCCTCCACTTT. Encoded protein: CASKKTPQGSSYNSPLHF.

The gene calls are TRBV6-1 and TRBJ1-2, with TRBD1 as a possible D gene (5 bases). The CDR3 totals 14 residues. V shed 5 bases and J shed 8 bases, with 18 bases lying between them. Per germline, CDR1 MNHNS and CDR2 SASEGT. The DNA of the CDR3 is TGTGCCAGCAGTCCCTACGTGGAGGGGAACGGCTACACCTTC. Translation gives CASSPYVEGNGYTF.

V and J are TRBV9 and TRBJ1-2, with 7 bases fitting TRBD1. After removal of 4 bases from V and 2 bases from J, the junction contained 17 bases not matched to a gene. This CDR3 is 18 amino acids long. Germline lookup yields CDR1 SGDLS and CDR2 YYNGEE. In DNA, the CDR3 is TGTGCCAGCAGCCTGGGACAGCCACCCAGTTTCCCCAACTATGGCTACACCTTC. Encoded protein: CASSLGQPPSFPNYGYTF.

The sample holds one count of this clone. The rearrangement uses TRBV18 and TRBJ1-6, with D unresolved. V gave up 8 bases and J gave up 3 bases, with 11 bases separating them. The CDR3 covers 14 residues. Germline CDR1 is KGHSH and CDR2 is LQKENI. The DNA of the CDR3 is TGTGCCAGCACTCCGGGTTACTATAATTCACCCCTCCACTTT. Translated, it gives CASTPGYYNSPLHF.

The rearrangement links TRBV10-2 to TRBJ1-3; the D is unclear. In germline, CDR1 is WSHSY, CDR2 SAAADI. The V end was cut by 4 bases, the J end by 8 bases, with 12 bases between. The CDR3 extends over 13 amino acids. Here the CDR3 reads CASSAGGRDTIYF. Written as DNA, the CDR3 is TGCGCCAGCAGTGCAGGAGGGAGGGACACCATATATTTT.

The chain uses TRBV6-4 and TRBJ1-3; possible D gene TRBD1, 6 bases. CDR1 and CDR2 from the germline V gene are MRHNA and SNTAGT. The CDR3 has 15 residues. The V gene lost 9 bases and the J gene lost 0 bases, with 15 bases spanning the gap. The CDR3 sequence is CARLDGQSSGNTIYF. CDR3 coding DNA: TGTGCCAGACTGGACGGACAGAGCTCTGGAAACACCATATATTTT.

CDR3 protein: CASSEPVSGGRGETQYF. CDR3 nucleotide sequence: TGTGCCAGCAGTGAGCCTGTATCAGGGGGTCGAGGCGAGACCCAGTACTTC. The genes are TRBV2 and TRBJ2-5, with 7 bases aligning to TRBD1. V was clipped by 3 bases and J by 5 bases; unmatched bases: 15. The CDR3 is 17 residues long. Germline V gene sequence: CDR1 SNHLY, CDR2 FYNNEI.